The source of this T cell receptor beta chain is a study of graft-versus-host responses after intestinal transplantation. Study overall: Grafts were multivisceral, liver-intestinal, or isolated intestinal. Every one of the recipients received anti-thymocyte globulin induction and afterwards took tacrolimus and steroids for roughly three years. The study, taken as a whole, reports: Investigators detected GvH clones in recipient marrow, with some emerging earlier in ileum or blood.

From germline, CDR1 is SGHRS and CDR2 YFSETQ. After removal of 0 bases from V and 8 bases from J, the junction contained 4 bases not matched to a gene. The CDR3 consists of 14 residues. Sequencing used immunoSEQ multiplex PCR; TCRdb keeps in-frame clones, though not all of them. The sample has 100,000 to 130,000 clones, about 87% seen once. Worth noting for this clone: What it binds is unknown.

The receptor was derived from a human donor who was the organ donor for an intestinal transplant. The V and J genes are TRBV5-1 and TRBJ2-1, with TRBD2 matching 8 bases. The input for sequencing was unstimulated CD4+ T cells sorted from spleen or lymph node cells, taken before transplant. CDR3 DNA: TGCGCCAGCAGCTTGGGACTAGCGTGGGATGAGCAGTTCTTC. This codes for CASSLGLAWDEQFF. Using reference TRBV5-1 and TRBJ2-1 for the parts outside the CDR3, the full variable domain is KAGVTQTPRYLIKTRGQQVTLSCSPISGHRSVSWYQQTPGQGLQFLFEYFSETQRNKGNFPGRFSGRQFSNSRSEMNVSTLELGDSALYLCASSLGLAWDEQFFGPGTRLTVL.